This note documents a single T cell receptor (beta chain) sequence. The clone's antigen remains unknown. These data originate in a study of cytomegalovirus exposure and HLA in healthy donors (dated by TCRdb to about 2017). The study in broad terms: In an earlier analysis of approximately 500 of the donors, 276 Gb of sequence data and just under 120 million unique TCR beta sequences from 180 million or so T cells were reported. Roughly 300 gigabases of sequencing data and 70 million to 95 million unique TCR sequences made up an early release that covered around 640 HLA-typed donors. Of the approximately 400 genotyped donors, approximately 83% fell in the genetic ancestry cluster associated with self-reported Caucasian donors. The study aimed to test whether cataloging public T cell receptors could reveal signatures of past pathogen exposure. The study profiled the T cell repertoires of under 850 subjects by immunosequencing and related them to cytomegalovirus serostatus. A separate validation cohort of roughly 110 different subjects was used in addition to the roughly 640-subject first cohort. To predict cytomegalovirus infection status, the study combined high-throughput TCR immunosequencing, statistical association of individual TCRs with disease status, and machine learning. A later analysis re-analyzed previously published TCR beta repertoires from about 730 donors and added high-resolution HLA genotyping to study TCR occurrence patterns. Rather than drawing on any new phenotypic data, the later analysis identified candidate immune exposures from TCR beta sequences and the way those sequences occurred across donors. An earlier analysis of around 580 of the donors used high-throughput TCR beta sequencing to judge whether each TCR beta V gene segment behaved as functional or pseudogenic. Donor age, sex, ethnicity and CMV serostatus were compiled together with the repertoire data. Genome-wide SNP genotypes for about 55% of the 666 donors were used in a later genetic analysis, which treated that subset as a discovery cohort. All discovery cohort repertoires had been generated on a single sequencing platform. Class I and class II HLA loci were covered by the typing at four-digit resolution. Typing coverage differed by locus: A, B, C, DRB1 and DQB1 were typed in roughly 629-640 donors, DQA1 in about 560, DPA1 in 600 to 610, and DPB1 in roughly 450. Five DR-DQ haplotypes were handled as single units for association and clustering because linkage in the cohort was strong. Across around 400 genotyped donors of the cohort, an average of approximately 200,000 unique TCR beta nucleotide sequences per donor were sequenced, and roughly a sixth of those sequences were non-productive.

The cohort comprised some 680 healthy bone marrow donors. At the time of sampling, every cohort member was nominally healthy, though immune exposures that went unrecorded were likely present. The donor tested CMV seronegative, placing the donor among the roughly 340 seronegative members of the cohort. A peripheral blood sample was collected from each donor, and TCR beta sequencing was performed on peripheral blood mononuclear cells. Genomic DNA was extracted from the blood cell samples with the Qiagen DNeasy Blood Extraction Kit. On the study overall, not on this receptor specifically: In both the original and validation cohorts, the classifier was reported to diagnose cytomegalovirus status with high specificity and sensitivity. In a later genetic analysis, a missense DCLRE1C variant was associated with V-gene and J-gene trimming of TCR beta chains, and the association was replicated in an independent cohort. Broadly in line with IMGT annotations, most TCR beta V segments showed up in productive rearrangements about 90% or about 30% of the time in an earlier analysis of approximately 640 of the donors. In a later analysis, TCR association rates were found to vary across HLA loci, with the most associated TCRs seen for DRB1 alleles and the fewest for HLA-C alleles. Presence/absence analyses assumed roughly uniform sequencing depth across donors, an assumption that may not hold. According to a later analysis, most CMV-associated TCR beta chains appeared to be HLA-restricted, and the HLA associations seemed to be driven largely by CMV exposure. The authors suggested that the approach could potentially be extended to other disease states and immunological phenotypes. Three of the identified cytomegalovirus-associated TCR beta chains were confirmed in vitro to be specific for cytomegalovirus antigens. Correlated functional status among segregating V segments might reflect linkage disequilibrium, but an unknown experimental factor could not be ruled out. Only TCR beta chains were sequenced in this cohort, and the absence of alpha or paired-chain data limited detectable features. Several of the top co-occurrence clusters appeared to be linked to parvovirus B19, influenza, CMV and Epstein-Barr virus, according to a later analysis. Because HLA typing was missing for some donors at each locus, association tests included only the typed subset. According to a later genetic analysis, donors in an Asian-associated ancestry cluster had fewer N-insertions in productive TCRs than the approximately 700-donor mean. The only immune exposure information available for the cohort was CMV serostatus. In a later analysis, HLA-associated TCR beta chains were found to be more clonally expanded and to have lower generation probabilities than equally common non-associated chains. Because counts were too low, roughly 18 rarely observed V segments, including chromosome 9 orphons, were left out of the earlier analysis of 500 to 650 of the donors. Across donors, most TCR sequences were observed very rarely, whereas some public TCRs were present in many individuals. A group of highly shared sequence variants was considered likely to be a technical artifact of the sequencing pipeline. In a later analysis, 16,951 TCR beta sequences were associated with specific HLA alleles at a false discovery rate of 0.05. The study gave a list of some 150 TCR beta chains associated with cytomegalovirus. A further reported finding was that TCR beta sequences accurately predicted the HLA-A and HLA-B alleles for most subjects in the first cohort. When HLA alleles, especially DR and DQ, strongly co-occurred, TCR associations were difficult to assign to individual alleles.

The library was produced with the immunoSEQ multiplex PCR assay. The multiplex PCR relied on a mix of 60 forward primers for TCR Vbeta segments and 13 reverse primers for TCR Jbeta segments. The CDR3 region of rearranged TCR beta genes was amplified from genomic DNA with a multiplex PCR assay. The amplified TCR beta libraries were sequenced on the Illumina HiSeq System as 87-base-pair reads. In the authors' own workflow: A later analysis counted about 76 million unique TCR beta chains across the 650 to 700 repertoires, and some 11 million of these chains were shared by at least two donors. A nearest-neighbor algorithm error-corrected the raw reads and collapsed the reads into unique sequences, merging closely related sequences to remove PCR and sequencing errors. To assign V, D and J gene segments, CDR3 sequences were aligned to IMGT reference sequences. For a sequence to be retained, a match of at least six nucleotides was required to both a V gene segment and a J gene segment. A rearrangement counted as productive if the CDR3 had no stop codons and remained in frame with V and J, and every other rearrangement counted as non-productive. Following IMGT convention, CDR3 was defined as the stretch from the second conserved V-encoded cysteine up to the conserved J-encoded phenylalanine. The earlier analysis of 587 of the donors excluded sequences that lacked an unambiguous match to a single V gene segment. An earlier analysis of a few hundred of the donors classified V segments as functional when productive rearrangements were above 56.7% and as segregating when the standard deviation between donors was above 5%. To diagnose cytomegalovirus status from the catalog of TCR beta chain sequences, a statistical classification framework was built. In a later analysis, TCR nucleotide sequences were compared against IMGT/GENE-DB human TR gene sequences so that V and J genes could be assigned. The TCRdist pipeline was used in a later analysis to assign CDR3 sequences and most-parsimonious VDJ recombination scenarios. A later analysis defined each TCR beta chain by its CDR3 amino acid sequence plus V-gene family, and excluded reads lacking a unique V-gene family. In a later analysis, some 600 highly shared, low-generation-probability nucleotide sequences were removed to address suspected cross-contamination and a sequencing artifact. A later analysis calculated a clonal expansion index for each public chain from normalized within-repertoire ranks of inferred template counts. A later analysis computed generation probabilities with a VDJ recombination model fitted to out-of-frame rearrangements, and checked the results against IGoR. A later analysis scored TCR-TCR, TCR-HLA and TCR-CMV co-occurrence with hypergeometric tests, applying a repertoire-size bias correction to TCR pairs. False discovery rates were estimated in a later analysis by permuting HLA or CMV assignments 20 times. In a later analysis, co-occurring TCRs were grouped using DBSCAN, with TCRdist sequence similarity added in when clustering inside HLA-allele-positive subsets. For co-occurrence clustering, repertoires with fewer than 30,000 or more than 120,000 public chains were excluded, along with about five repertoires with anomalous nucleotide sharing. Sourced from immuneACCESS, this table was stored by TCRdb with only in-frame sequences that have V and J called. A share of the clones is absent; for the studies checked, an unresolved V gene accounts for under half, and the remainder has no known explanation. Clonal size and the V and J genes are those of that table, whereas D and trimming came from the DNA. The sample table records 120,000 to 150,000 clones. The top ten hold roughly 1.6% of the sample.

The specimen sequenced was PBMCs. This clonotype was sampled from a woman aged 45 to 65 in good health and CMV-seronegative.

The CDR3 loop reads CASTRIPNPGEQYF. The DNA is TGTGCCAGCACTCGGATTCCTAACCCAGGGGAGCAGTACTTC. Recombination linked TRBV5-6 to TRBJ2-7; 5 matching bases give a weak D call of TRBD1. According to the germline V gene, CDR1 reads SGHDT and CDR2 reads YYEEEE. Spanning cysteine to phenylalanine, the CDR3 consists of 14 amino acids. Only the CDR3 region is kept as DNA, spanning 42 bases read in frame from base 1. Relative to germline, V is 6 bases shorter and J is 7 bases shorter, with 20 bases between their ends.